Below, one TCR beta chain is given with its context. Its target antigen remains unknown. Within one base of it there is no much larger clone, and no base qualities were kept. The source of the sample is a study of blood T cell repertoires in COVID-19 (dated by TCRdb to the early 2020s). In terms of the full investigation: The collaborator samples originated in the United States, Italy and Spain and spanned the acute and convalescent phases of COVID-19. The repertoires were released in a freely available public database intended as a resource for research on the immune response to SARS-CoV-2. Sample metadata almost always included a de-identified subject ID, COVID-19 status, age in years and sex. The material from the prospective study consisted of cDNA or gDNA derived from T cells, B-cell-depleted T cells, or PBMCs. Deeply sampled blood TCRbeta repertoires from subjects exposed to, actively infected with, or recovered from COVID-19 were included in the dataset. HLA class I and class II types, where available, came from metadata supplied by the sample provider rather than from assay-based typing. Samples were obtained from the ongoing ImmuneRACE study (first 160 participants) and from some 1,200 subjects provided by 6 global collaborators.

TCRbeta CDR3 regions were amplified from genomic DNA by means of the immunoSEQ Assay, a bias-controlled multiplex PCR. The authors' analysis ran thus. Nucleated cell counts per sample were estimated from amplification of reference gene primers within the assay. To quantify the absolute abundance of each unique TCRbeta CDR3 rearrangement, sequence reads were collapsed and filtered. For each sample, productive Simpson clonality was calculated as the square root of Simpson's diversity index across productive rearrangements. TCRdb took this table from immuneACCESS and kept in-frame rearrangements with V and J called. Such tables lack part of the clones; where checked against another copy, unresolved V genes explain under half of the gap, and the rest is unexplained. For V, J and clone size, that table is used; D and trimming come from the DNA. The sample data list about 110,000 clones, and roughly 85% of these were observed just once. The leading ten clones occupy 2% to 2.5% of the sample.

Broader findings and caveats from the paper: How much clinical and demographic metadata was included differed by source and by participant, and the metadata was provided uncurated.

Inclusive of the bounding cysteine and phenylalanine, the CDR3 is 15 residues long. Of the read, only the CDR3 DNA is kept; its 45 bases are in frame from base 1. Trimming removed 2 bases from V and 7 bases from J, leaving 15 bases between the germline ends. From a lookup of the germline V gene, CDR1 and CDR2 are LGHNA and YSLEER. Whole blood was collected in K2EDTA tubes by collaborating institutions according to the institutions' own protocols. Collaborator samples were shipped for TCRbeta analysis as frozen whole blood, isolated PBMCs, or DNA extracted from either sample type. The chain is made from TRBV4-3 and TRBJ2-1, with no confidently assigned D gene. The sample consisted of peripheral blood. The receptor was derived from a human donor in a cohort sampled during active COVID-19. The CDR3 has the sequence CASSQMAPLTNEQFF. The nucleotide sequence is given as TGCGCCAGCAGCCAAATGGCCCCCCTTACAAATGAGCAGTTCTTC.